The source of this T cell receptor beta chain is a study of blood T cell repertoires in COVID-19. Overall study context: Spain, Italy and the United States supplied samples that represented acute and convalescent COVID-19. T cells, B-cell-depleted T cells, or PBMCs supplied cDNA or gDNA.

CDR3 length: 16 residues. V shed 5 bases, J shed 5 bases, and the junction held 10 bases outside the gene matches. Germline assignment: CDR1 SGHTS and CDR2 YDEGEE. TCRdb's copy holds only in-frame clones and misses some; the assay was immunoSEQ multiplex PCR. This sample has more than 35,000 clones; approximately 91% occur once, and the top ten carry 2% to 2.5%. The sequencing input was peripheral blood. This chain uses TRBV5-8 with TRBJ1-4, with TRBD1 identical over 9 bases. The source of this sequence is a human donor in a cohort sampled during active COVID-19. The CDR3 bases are TGTGCCAGCAGGCTTCGGGGCGGGACAGGGAATGAAAAACTGTTTTTT. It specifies CASRLRGGTGNEKLFF.